Each of the 5 T cell receptor beta chains below was sequenced from the same sample in a study of shared clonotypes between healthy human individuals. Libraries were prepared by immunoSEQ multiplex PCR; TCRdb keeps only in-frame clonotypes and omits some of them. Among roughly 2.5 million clones listed, more than 90% were seen once. Sample: naive CD4+ T cells sorted from blood. Subset in this sample: CD45RA+ positively selected. The receptors were sampled from a man aged 18 to 30 in good health.

The chain joins TRBV20-1 to TRBJ2-5; 7 bases are shared with TRBD1. The closer fit of TRBJ2-7 to the DNA end suggests the J call may be wrong. The CDR3 length is 11 residues. CDR1 and CDR2 (germline): DFQATT, SNEGSKA (reference sequence). CDR3 residues: CSGQGSYEQYF. The CDR3, as DNA: TGCAGTGGACAGGGTTCCTACGAGCAGTACTTC.

This clone came up once. This chain links TRBV6-5 with TRBJ2-1, with a weak D call TRBD1 (6 bases). The CDR3 is made up of 15 amino acids. CDR1 MNHEY and CDR2 SVGAGI come from the germline V gene. V was cut by 6 bases and J by 6 bases, with 18 bases left in between. In nucleotides, the CDR3 is TGTGCCAGCAGCCGCTCTGGGGGCGACGGCAATGAGCAGTTCTTC. It translates to CASSRSGGDGNEQFF.

CDR3 nucleotides: TGTGCCAGCAGTGCCGCACACTCCTCTGGAAACACCATATATTTT. Protein product: CASSAAHSSGNTIYF. The J gene is TRBJ1-3, the V gene TRBV6-1; no reliable D call. Germline CDR1 and CDR2: MNHNS and SASEGT. CDR3 length: 15 amino acids. The V end was cut by 4 bases, the J end by 0 bases, with 10 bases between.

The rearrangement joins TRBV15 to TRBJ1-1; D is uncertain. The germline CDR1 and CDR2 sequences are LNHNV and YYDKDF (reference sequence). The CDR3 has 17 residues. Trimming pared 0 bases from V and 4 bases from J, leaving 18 bases between. The CDR3 is CATSRDLFEEWSTEAFF. The CDR3 region has the DNA TGTGCCACCAGCAGAGATCTGTTCGAGGAGTGGAGCACTGAAGCTTTCTTT. Combining the CDR3 with reference TRBV15 and TRBJ1-1 gives the whole variable domain DAMVIQNPRYQVTQFGKPVTLSCSQTLNHNVMYWYQQKSSQAPKLLFHYYDKDFNNEADTPDNFQSRRPNTSFCFLDIRSPGLGDTAMYLCATSRDLFEEWSTEAFFGQGTRLTVV.

The rearrangement joins TRBV5-1 to TRBJ2-7; 7 positions agree with TRBD2. Germline lookup yields CDR1 SGHRS and CDR2 YFSETQ. CDR3 size: 15 residues. The ends lost 4 bases at V and 1 base at J; junction bases unmatched: 8. The CDR3, as DNA: TGCGCCAGCAGCCCTGCCGGGGGGTGGTCCTACGAGCAGTACTTC. Its protein is CASSPAGGWSYEQYF. Complete variable domain (other parts from reference TRBV5-1 and TRBJ2-7): KAGVTQTPRYLIKTRGQQVTLSCSPISGHRSVSWYQQTPGQGLQFLFEYFSETQRNKGNFPGRFSGRQFSNSRSEMNVSTLELGDSALYLCASSPAGGWSYEQYFGPGTRLTVT.